Each of the 19 T cell receptor beta chains below was sequenced from the same sample in a study of vaccination and CD4 T cells after COVID-19. Treatment given: roughly 11-day PBMC culture with coronavirus spike peptide pools or control peptides (ViraFEST assay). According to the study, CD4+ T cells from the unexposed donor were gathered ahead of the COVID-19 pandemic (2011-2018). Sequenced with the Oncomine TCR Beta short-read assay was DNA taken from cultured CD4+ T cells. Someone extracted genomic DNA from cultured CD4+ T cells. TCRdb called the PCR reads again in MiXCR, with one record for every CDR3 protein. The data hold some 7,000 distinct CDR3 sequences, with approximately 31% observed a single time. For these TCRs, the target antigens are not known. The sequenced material came from CD4+ T cells from blood, cultured in vitro. These receptors were obtained from a human donor in good health.

This clonotype was detected a few times. This chain uses TRBV6-1 with TRBJ1-6; D gene uncertain. In germline, CDR1 is MNHNS, CDR2 SASEGT. The V and J ends lost 6 bases and 7 bases respectively, with 10 bases between them. The CDR3 runs 13 residues. The CDR3 bases are TGTGCCAGCAGCCTAAATCCGAATTCACCCCTCCACTTT. Its translation: CASSLNPNSPLHF.

This chain connects TRBV7-2 to TRBJ2-7; D is undetermined. V shed 4 bases and J shed 3 bases, with 7 bases lying between them. The CDR3 consists of 12 residues. The germline gives CDR1 SGHTA, CDR2 FQGNSA. Here the CDR3 reads CASSYVSYEQYF. The CDR3, as DNA: TGTGCCAGCAGCTACGTCAGCTACGAGCAGTACTTC.

The rearrangement joins TRBV6-1 to TRBJ2-5; 7 bases line up with TRBD1. This CDR3 has 15 residues. V lost 8 bases to trimming and J lost 2 bases; unmatched junction nucleotides: 11. CDR1 is MNHNS, CDR2 SASEGT, per germline. Here the CDR3 DNA reads TGTGCCAGCCAACGGATGGACAGGCCACAAGAGACCCAGTACTTC. Residues: CASQRMDRPQETQYF.

In its sample, this clonotype was seen a few times. This chain connects TRBV15 to TRBJ2-1; 11 bases align to TRBD2. Germline-derived CDR1 and CDR2 are LNHNV and YYDKDF (reference sequence). V shed 4 bases and J 8 bases; nucleotides not matched to a gene: 4. This CDR3 is 14 amino acids long. The CDR3 here is CATSTSGRRDEQFF. In nucleotides, the CDR3 is TGTGCCACCAGCACTAGCGGGAGGCGCGATGAGCAGTTCTTC.

The sample holds a few counts of this clonotype. The chain uses TRBV20-1 and TRBJ2-1, with TRBD1 identical over 9 bases. The germline CDR1 and CDR2 sequences are DFQATT and SNEGSKA (reference sequence). The CDR3 consists of 16 residues. The ends lost 6 bases at V and 0 bases at J; junction bases unmatched: 9. CDR3 loop: CSARGRTGVSYNEQFF. CDR3 bases: TGCAGTGCCCGAGGCAGGACAGGGGTCTCCTACAATGAGCAGTTCTTC.

This clonotype is medium-sized in the sample. The rearrangement uses TRBV20-1 and TRBJ1-2; TRBD1 matches 10 bases. The CDR3 sequence is 15 residues long. V lost 3 bases, J lost 3 bases, and 7 bases stayed unmatched. CDR1 is DFQATT and CDR2 is SNEGSKA in the germline V gene (reference sequence). The CDR3 protein is CSASPPGQGHYGYTF. The CDR3 nucleotides are TGCAGTGCTAGTCCCCCGGGACAGGGGCACTATGGCTACACCTTC.

The chain uses TRBV7-9 and TRBJ2-5; D remains ambiguous. V was shortened by 1 base and J by 4 bases, with 19 bases between the two germline ends. Per the germline V gene, CDR1 is SEHNR and CDR2 is FQNEAQ (reference sequence). This CDR3 has 17 amino acids. The CDR3 loop reads CASSLGPSRPDLETQYF. The CDR3, as DNA: TGTGCCAGCAGCTTAGGCCCCTCTAGGCCAGACCTAGAGACCCAGTACTTC.

The V and J genes are TRBV10-2 and TRBJ1-5, with a possible D match to TRBD1 (6 bases). V was trimmed by 6 bases and J by 4 bases, leaving 7 bases between them. The CDR3 runs 12 residues. Germline assignment: CDR1 WSHSY and CDR2 SAAADI. The CDR3 here is CASRGGNQPQHF. CDR3 DNA: TGCGCCAGCAGAGGGGGAAATCAGCCCCAGCATTTT.

The chain couples TRBV30 to TRBJ1-2, with a possible D match to TRBD1 (6 bases). Germline CDR1 GTSNPN, CDR2 SVGIG (reference sequence). The CDR3 totals 12 residues. The V gene lost 2 bases and the J gene lost 5 bases, with 9 bases spanning the gap. CDR3 in amino acids: CAWSRQVYGYTF. The CDR3 region has the DNA TGTGCCTGGAGTAGACAGGTTTATGGCTACACCTTC.

The CDR3 DNA reads TGTGCCAGCAGCTTAGGTGGTTCGGGAGACTATGGCTACACCTTC. As protein: CASSLGGSGDYGYTF. The rearrangement joins TRBV11-2 to TRBJ1-2, with D hard to call. Germline V CDR1 and CDR2: SGHAT, FQNNGV. The CDR3 is 15 residues long. Trimming left V 1 base short and J 3 bases short, with 12 bases between.

This chain uses TRBV11-3 with TRBJ2-7, with 9 positions matching TRBD1. The length of the CDR3 is 14 residues. J was trimmed by 2 bases and V by 6 bases; bases with no gene match: 5. Germline lookup yields CDR1 SGHNT and CDR2 YENEEA. This CDR3 is CASSLGTGPYEQYF. The CDR3 coding sequence is TGTGCCAGCAGTCTCGGGACAGGGCCCTACGAGCAGTACTTC.

This clonotype occurred a few times. The rearrangement uses TRBV7-2 and TRBJ1-1, with D unclear. Trimming shortened V by 3 bases and J by 5 bases, and 13 bases separated the two germline ends. Per germline, CDR1 SGHTA and CDR2 FQGNSA. The CDR3 runs 14 residues. The CDR3 bases are TGTGCCAGCAGCTTTACCCCCCGGGAGACTGAAGCTTTCTTT. This translates into CASSFTPRETEAFF.

V is TRBV4-2 and J is TRBJ1-2, with D tentatively TRBD1 (5 bases). From germline, CDR1 is LGHNA and CDR2 YNFKEQ. Between the trimmed V and J ends, which lost 3 bases and 5 bases, there was a span of 10 bases. CDR3 length: 13 residues. CDR3 sequence (DNA): TGTGCCAGCAGCCAGGCTCGACAGTATGGCTACACCTTC. Its protein is CASSQARQYGYTF.

The V and J genes are TRBV20-1 and TRBJ2-1, with TRBD2 matching 7 bases. The CDR3 has 15 residues. Germline assignment: CDR1 DFQATT and CDR2 SNEGSKA (reference sequence). The V and J ends lost 0 bases and 3 bases, in that order; junction bases with no gene match: 5. In DNA, the CDR3 is TGCAGTGCTAGAGATTGGGGCGGGAGCTACAATGAGCAGTTCTTC. This gives the protein CSARDWGGSYNEQFF.

The chain recombines TRBV6-1 with TRBJ2-7, with 8 bases identical to TRBD1. CDR3 length: 14 amino acids. Germline V gives CDR1 MNHNS, CDR2 SASEGT. Trimming cost V 5 bases and J 6 bases; bases outside gene matches: 9. CDR3 protein: CASSTTTGVGEQYF. Written as DNA, the CDR3 is TGTGCCAGCAGTACTACGACAGGGGTAGGCGAGCAGTACTTC.

This clonotype was counted between two and nine times. The V call is TRBV6-1, the J call TRBJ1-2; maybe TRBD1 (6 bases). The CDR3 is made up of 15 amino acids. The germline V gene encodes CDR1 MNHNS and CDR2 SASEGT. Trimming left V 1 base short and J 4 bases short, with 13 bases between. The CDR3 loop is CASSEGLGGSYGYTF. The CDR3 coding sequence is TGTGCCAGCAGTGAAGGCCTAGGGGGTAGCTATGGCTACACCTTC.

In DNA, the CDR3 is TGTGCCAGCAGTTCCTGGGAGGGCCCCTACGAGCAGTACTTC. Translated: CASSSWEGPYEQYF. J is TRBJ2-7 and V is TRBV6-5; 7 bases match TRBD2. The trim removed 4 bases at V and 2 bases at J, leaving 5 bases unmatched. Germline V CDR1 and CDR2: MNHEY, SVGAGI. There are 14 residues in the CDR3.

For this clonotype: The conserved phenylalanine or tryptophan is not found at the CDR3 terminus, so this likely reflects a read error. This rearrangement joins TRBV20-1 to TRBJ2-7; 8 nucleotides agree with TRBD2. J gave up 1 base and V 1 base, and 15 bases lay outside the gene matches. The CDR3 has 18 residues. Germline V CDR1 and CDR2: DFQATT, SNEGSKA (reference sequence). The CDR3 bases are TGCAGTGCTAGAGCCCAAAGGGATGAGCGGGAGAGGTCCTACGAGCAGTACCTC. It translates to CSARAQRDERERSYEQYL.

Remarks on this clonotype: A much larger clone differs by one base, so this may be a read error. No conserved phenylalanine or tryptophan is present at the end of the CDR3, so a read error is the likely explanation. The rearrangement uses TRBV20-1 and TRBJ2-5; 8 bases agree with TRBD1. The CDR3 runs 14 residues. Trimming at V came to 6 bases and at J to 1 base, leaving 7 bases not matched to a gene. Germline CDR1 and CDR2: DFQATT and SNEGSKA (reference sequence). CDR3 amino acids: CSAWDRRGQETQYL. DNA of the CDR3: TGCAGTGCCTGGGACAGGCGGGGCCAAGAGACCCAGTACCTC.